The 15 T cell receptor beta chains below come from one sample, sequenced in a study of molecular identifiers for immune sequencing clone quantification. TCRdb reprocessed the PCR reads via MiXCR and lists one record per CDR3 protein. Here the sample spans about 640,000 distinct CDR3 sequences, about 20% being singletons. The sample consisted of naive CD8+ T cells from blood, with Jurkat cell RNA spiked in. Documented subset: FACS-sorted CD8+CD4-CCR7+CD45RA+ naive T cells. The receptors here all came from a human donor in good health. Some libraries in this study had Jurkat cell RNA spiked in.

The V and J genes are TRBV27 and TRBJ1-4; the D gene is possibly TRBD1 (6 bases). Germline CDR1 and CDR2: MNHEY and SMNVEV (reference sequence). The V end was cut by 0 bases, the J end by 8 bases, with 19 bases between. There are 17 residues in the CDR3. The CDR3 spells CASSLSRQGTAWEKLFF. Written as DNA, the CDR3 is TGTGCCAGCAGTTTATCGAGGCAGGGGACCGCTTGGGAAAAACTGTTTTTT.

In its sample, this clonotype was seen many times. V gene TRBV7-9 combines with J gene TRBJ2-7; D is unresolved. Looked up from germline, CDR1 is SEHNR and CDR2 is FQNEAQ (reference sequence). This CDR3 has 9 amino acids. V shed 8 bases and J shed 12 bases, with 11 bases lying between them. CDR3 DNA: TGTGCCAGCGGATCGATTCTGTACTTC. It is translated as CASGSILYF.

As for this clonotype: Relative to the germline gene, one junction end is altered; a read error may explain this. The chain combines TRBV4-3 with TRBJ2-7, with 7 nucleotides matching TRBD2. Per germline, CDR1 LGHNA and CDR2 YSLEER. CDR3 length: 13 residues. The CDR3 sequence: CPSSPGLVCEQYF. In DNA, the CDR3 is TGCCCCAGCAGCCCCGGACTAGTCTGCGAGCAGTACTTC.

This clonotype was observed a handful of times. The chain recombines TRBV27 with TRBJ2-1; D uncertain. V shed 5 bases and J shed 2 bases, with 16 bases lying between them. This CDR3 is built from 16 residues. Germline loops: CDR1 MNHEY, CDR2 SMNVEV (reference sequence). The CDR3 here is CASSLGVPSPYNEQFF. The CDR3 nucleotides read TGTGCCAGCAGTCTTGGGGTCCCATCGCCCTACAATGAGCAGTTCTTC.

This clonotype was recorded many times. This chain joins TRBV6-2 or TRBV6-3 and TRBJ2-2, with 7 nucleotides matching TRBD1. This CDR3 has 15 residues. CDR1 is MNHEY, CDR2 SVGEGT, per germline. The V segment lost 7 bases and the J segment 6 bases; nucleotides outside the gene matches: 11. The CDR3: CASTRSPGTAGELFF. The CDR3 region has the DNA TGTGCCAGCACCCGCAGTCCCGGGACAGCCGGGGAGCTGTTTTTT.

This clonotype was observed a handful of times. The CDR3 here is CASSLQADAGNTIYF. The CDR3 DNA is TGTGCCAGCAGCTTACAGGCGGATGCTGGAAACACCATATATTTT. The rearrangement links TRBV11-2 to TRBJ1-3; D gene unclear. Trimming pared 2 bases from V and 2 bases from J, leaving 10 bases between. Germline CDR1 SGHAT, CDR2 FQNNGV. This CDR3 spans 15 amino acids.

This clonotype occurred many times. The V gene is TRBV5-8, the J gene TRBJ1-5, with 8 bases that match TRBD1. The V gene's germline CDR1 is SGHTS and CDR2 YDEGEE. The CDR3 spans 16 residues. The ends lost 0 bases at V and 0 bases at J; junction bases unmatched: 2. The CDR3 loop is CASSLVTGGSNQPQHF. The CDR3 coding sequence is TGTGCCAGCAGCTTGGTCACAGGGGGTAGCAATCAGCCCCAGCATTTT.

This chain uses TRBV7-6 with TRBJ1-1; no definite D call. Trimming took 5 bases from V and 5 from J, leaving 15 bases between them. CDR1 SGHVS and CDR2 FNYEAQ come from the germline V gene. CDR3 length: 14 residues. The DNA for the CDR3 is TGTGCCAGCAGCCCCACGTGGGGTGATACTGAAGCTTTCTTT. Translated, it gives CASSPTWGDTEAFF.

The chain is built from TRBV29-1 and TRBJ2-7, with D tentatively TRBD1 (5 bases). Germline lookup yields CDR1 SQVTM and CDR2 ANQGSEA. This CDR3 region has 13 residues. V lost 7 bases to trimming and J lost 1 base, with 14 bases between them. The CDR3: CSANIDSSYEQYF. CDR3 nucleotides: TGCAGCGCCAACATTGACAGTTCCTACGAGCAGTACTTC.

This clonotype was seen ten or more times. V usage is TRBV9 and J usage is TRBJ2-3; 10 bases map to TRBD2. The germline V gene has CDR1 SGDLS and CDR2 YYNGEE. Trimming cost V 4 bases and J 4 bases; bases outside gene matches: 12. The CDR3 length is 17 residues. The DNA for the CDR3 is TGTGCCAGCAGCCCCGGTCTAGCGGGAGTAGTCGCAGATACGCAGTATTTT. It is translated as CASSPGLAGVVADTQYF.

The CDR3 nucleotides are TGTGCCAGCAGTTTAATCCCCTCCTACAATGAGCAGTTCTTC. Translation gives CASSLIPSYNEQFF. V gene TRBV12-3 or TRBV12-4 combines with J gene TRBJ2-1, with no clear D. The CDR3 spans 14 residues. Deletions cut 2 bases from V and 0 bases from J, with 5 bases between.

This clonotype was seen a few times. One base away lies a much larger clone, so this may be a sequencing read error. The CDR3 bases are TGTGCCGGCTCACCGCCGACCGCTGCCACAGATACGCAGTATTTT. Amino acids: CAGSPPTAATDTQYF. This chain links TRBV18 with TRBJ2-3; D remains ambiguous. CDR1 is KGHSH, CDR2 LQKENI, per germline. The CDR3 covers 15 residues.

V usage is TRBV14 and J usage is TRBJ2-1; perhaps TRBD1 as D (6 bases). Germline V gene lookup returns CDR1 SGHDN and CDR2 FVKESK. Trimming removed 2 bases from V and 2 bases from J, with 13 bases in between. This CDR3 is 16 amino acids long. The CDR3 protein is CASSQLSQGAYNEQFF. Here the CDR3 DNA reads TGTGCCAGCAGCCAATTGTCACAGGGCGCCTACAATGAGCAGTTCTTC. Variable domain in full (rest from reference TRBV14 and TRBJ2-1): EAGVTQFPSHSVIEKGQTVTLRCDPISGHDNLYWYRRVMGKEIKFLLHFVKESKQDESGMPNNRFLAERTGGTYSTLKVQPAELEDSGVYFCASSQLSQGAYNEQFFGPGTRLTVL.

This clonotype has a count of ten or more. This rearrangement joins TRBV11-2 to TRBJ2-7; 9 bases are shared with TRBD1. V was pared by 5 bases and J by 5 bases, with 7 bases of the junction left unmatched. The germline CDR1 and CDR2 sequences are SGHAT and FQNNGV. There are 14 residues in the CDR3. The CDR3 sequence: CASSPRDRVHEQYF. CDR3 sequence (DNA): TGTGCCAGCAGCCCGAGGGACAGGGTCCACGAGCAGTACTTC.

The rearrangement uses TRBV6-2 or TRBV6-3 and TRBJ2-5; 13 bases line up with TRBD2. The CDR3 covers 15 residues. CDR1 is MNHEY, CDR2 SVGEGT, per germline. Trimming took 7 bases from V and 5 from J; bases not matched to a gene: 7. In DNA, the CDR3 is TGTGCCAGCACCTCGGGACTAGCGGGACGCGAGACCCAGTACTTC. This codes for CASTSGLAGRETQYF.